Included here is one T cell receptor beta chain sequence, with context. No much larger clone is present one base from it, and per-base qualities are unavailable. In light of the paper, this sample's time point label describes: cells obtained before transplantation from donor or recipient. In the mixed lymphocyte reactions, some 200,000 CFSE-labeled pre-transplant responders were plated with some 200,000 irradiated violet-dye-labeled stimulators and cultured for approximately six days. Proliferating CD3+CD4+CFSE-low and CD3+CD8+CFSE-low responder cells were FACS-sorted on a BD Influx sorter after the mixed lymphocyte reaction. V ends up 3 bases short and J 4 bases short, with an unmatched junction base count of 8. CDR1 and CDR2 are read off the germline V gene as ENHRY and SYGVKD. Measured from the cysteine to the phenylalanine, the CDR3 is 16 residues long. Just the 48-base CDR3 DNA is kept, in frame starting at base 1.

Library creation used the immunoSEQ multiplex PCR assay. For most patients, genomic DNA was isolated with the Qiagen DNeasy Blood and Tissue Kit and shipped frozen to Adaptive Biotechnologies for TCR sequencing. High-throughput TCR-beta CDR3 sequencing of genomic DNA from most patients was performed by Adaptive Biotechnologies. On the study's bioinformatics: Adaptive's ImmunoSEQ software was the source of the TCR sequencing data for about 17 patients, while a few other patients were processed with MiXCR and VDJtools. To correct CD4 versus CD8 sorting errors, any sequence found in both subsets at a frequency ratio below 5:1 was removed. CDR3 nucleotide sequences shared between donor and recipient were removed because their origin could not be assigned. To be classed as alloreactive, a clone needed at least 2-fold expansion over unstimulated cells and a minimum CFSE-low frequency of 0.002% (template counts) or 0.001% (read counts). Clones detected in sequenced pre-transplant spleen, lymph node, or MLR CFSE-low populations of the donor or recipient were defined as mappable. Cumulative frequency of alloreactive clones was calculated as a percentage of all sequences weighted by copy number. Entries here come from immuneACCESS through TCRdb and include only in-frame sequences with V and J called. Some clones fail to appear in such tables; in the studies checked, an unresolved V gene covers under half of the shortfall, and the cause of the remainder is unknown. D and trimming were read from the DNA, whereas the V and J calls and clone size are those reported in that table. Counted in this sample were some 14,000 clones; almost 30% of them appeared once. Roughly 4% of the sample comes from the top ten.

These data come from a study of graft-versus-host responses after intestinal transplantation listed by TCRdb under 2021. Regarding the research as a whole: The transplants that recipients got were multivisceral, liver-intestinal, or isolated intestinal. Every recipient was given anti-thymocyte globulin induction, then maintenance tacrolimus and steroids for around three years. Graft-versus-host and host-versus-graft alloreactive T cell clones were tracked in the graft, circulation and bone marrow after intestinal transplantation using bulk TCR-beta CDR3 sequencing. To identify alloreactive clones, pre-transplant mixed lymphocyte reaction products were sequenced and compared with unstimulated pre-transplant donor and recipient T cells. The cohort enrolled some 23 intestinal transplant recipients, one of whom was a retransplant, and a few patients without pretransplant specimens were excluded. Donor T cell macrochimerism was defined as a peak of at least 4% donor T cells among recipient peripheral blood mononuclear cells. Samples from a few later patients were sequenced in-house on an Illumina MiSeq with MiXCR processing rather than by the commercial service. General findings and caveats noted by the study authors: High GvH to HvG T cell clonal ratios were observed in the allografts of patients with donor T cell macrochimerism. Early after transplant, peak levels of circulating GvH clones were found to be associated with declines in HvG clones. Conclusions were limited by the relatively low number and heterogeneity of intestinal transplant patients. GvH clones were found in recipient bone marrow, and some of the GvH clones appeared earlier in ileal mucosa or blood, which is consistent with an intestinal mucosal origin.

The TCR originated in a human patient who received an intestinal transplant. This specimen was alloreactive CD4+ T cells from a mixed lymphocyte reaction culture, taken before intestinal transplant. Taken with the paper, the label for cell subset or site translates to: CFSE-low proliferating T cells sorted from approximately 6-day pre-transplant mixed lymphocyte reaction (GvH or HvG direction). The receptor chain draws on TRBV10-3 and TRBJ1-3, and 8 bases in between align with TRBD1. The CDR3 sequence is CAISDQDRGAGNTIYF. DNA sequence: TGTGCCATCAGTGACCAAGACAGGGGAGCAGGAAACACCATATATTTT.